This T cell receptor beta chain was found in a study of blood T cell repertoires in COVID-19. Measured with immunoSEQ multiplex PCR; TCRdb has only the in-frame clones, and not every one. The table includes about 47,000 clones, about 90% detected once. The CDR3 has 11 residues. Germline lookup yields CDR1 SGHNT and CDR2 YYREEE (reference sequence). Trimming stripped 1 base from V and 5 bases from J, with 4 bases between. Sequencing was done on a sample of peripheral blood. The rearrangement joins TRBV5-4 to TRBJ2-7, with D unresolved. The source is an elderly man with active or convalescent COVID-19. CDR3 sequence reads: CASSLTDEQYF. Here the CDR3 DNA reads TGTGCCAGCAGCTTGACGGACGAGCAGTACTTC.